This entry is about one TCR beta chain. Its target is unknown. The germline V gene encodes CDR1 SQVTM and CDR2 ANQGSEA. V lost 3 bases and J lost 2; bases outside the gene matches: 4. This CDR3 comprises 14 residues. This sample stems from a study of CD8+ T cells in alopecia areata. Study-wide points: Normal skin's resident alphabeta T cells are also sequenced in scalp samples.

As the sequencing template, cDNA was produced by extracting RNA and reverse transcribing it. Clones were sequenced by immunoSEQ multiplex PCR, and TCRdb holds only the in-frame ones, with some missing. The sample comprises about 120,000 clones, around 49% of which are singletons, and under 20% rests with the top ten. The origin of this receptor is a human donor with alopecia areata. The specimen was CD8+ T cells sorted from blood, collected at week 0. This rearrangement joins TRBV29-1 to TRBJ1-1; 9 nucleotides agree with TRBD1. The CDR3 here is CSVEPGQGNTEAFF. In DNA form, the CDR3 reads TGCAGCGTTGAGCCGGGACAGGGAAACACTGAAGCTTTCTTT.